These 10 T cell receptor beta chains share one sample of origin, sequenced in a study of T cells in Graves' hyperthyroidism and ophthalmopathy. Template material for amplifying TCR beta CDR3 regions consisted of RNA transcripts. RT-PCR in the first round (using the HTBI primer set) targeted the TCR CDR3. TCRdb re-called the multiplex PCR reads through MiXCR, storing one row per CDR3 protein. The table includes 400,000 or so distinct CDR3 sequences, over 13% detected once. Sequenced sample: blood. The receptors were gathered from a man aged 50-60 years with Graves' ophthalmopathy.

As for this clonotype: Since a much larger clone is just one base distant, this may be a read error. The gene calls are TRBV5-4 and TRBJ1-6; 10 bases are shared with TRBD1. From germline, CDR1 is SGHNT and CDR2 YYREEE (reference sequence). Trimming removed 3 bases from V and 8 bases from J; junction bases left unmatched: 8. The CDR3 length is 16 residues. The CDR3 reads CASSSCGQGVYSPLHF. CDR3 nucleotide sequence: TGTGCCAGCAGCTCCTGTGGACAGGGGGTATATTCACCCCTCCACTTT. The full variable domain, its missing parts supplied by reference TRBV5-4 and TRBJ1-6, is ETGVTQSPTHLIKTRGQQVTLRCSSQSGHNTVSWYQQALGQGPQFIFQYYREEENGRGNFPPRFSGLQFPNYSSELNVNALELDDSALYLCASSSCGQGVYSPLHFGNGTRLTVT.

This clonotype was observed many times. The V and J genes are TRBV27 and TRBJ1-1; tentatively, D is TRBD1 (6 bases). The CDR3 is 15 amino acids. Germline values: CDR1 MNHEY, CDR2 SMNVEV (reference sequence). V was trimmed by 6 bases and J by 3 bases, leaving 17 bases between them. CDR3 sequence (DNA): TGTGCCAGCAGCCGGGGGGCGTCTATGGACACTGAAGCTTTCTTT. Protein: CASSRGASMDTEAFF.

This clonotype occurred many times. This chain links TRBV2 with TRBJ1-2; D is ambiguous. The V end lost 8 bases, the J end lost 8 bases, and 18 bases lay between the germline ends. This CDR3 contains 13 residues. Germline CDR1 and CDR2: SNHLY and FYNNEI. The CDR3 protein is CASGSEAVVGYTF. The CDR3 DNA reads as TGTGCCAGCGGCTCAGAGGCGGTAGTGGGCTACACCTTC.

In its sample, this clonotype was seen many times. The V and J genes are TRBV20-1 and TRBJ2-1; TRBD2 agrees at 11 bases. The CDR3 sequence is 15 residues long. Germline CDR1 and CDR2: DFQATT and SNEGSKA (reference sequence). After removal of 6 bases from V and 6 bases from J, the junction contained 10 bases not matched to a gene. CDR3 sequence: CSASLGTSGTNEQFF. The CDR3 nucleotides read TGCAGTGCGTCGCTCGGGACTAGCGGAACCAATGAGCAGTTCTTC.

There are many counts of this clonotype. This sequence joins TRBV3-1 and TRBJ1-1; D call uncertain. The germline V gene has CDR1 LGHDT and CDR2 YNNKEL (reference sequence). The V end lost 0 bases, the J end lost 3 bases, and 8 bases lay between the germline ends. The CDR3 covers 14 residues. CDR3 loop: CASSQDVGYTEAFF. In DNA, the CDR3 is TGTGCCAGCAGCCAAGATGTGGGCTACACTGAAGCTTTCTTT.

This clonotype came up a few times. The J gene is TRBJ2-1, the V gene TRBV19, with D maybe TRBD2 (6 bases). The germline V gene has CDR1 LNHDA and CDR2 SQIVND (reference sequence). V dropped 6 bases and J dropped 4 bases, with 16 bases sitting between them. The CDR3 contains 15 residues. The CDR3 is CASSGTPPSYNEQFF. The CDR3 nucleotides read TGTGCCAGTAGCGGGACTCCCCCGTCATACAATGAGCAGTTCTTC. The variable domain in full, with the rest retrieved from reference TRBV19 and TRBJ2-1, is DGGITQSPKYLFRKEGQNVTLSCEQNLNHDAMYWYRQDPGQGLRLIYYSQIVNDFQKGDIAEGYSVSREKKESFPLTVTSAQKNPTAFYLCASSGTPPSYNEQFFGPGTRLTVL.

The DNA for the CDR3 is TGCAGTGCTAGGTCAGGGTTCAACTCTGGGGCCAACGTCCTGACTTTC. It specifies CSARSGFNSGANVLTF. The V and J genes are TRBV20-1 and TRBJ2-6, with a weak D call TRBD1 (5 bases). Germline V gene data show CDR1 as DFQATT and CDR2 as SNEGSKA (reference sequence). Trimming removed 3 bases at V and 0 bases at J, with 12 bases between. The CDR3 is 16 residues long.

The chain links TRBV6-5 to TRBJ2-7; perhaps TRBD2 as D (6 bases). Germline V gene data show CDR1 as MNHEY and CDR2 as SVGAGI. The CDR3 has 16 amino acids. V lost 0 bases and J 2 bases, leaving 14 bases between the germline ends. CDR3 sequence: CASSYSNREYAYEQYF. The CDR3 nucleotides are TGTGCCAGCAGTTACTCGAACCGGGAGTATGCCTACGAGCAGTACTTC.

At least ten counts were recorded for this clonotype. The chain is built from TRBV28 and TRBJ2-7, with unresolved D. Germline CDR1 and CDR2: MDHEN and SYDVKM. The length of the CDR3 is 11 residues. Trimming pared 3 bases from V and 4 bases from J, leaving 4 bases between. The CDR3 here is CASSFMYEQYF. CDR3 DNA: TGTGCCAGCAGTTTTATGTACGAGCAGTACTTC.

This clonotype was seen a few times. The genes are TRBV20-1 and TRBJ2-2, with D perhaps being TRBD1 or TRBD2 (5 bases each). This CDR3 is 14 amino acids long. V was clipped by 6 bases and J by 2 bases, with 13 bases between them. Looked up from germline, CDR1 is DFQATT and CDR2 is SNEGSKA (reference sequence). The CDR3 region is CSASGLANTGELFF. DNA for the CDR3: TGCAGTGCGTCGGGGCTAGCAAACACCGGGGAGCTGTTTTTT.